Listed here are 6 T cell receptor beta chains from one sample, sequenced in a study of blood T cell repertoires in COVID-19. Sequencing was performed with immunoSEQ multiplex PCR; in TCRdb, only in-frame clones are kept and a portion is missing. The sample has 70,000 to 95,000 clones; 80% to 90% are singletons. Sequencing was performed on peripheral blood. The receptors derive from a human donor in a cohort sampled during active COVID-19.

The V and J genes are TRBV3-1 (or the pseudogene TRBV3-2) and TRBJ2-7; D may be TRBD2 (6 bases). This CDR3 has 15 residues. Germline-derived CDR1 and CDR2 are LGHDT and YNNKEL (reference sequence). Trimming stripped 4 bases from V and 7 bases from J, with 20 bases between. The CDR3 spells CASSPWGSGHLEQYF. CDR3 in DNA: TGTGCCAGCAGCCCCTGGGGTAGCGGCCATCTAGAGCAGTACTTC.

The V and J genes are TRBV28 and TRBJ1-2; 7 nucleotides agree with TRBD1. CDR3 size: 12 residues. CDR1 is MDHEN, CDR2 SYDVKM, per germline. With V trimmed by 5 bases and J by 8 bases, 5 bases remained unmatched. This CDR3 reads CASSRTGVGYTF. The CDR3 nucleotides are TGTGCCAGCAGTCGAACAGGGGTCGGCTACACCTTC.

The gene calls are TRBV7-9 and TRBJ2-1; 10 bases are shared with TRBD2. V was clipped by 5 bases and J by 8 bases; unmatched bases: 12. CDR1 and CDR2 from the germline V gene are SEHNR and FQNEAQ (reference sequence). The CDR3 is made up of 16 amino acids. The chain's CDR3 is CASSLPRLAGADEQFF. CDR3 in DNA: TGTGCCAGCAGCCTCCCTCGTCTAGCGGGGGCCGATGAGCAGTTCTTC.

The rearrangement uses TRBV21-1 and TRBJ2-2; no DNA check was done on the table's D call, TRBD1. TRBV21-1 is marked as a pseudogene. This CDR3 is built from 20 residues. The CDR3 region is CASSSGPSQGPVGNTGELFF. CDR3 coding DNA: TGTGCCAGCAGCAGCGGGCCCTCGCAGGGGCCGGTGGGTAACACCGGGGAGCTGTTTTTT.

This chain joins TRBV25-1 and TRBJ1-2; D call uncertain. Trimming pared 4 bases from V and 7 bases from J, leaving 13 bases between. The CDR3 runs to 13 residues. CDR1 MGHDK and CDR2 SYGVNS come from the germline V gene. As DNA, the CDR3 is TGTGCCAGCAGTGCTCGGGAGGGAAGTGGCTACACCTTC. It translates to CASSAREGSGYTF.

As DNA, the CDR3 is TGTGCCAGCAGTTACGGCGGGGGAGGCATTCAGTACTTC. Translated: CASSYGGGGIQYF. The chain joins TRBV6-2 or TRBV6-3 to TRBJ2-4; 7 bases are shared with TRBD2. The CDR3 covers 13 residues. V dropped 2 bases and J dropped 9; count of bases not matched to a gene: 4. Germline V lookup: CDR1 MNHEY, CDR2 SVGEGT.